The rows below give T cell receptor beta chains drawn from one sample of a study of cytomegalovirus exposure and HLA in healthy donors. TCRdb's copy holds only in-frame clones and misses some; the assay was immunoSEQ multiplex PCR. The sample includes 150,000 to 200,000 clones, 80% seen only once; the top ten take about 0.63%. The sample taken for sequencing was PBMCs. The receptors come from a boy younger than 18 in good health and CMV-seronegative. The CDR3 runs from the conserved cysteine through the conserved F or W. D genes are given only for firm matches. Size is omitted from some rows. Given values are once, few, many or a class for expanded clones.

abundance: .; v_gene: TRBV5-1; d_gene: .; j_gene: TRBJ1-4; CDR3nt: TGCGCCAGCAGCTCGCAGGAAAGGGAAAAACTGTTTTTT; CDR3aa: CASSSQEREKLFF
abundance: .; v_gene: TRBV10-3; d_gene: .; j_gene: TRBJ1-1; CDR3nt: TGTGCCATCCGACGGAGGGAGAACACTGAAGCTTTCTTT; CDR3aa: CAIRRRENTEAFF
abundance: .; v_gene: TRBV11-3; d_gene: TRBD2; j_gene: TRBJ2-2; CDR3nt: TGTGCCAGCAGCCTAGGCGGGACTAGATCCACCGGGGAGCTGTTTTTT; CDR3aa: CASSLGGTRSTGELFF
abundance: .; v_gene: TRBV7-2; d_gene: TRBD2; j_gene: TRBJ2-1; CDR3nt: TGTGCCAGCAGGACACTAGCGGGGAGCTCCTACAATGAGCAGTTCTTC; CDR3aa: CASRTLAGSSYNEQFF
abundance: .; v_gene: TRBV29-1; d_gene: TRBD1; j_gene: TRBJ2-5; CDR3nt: TGCAGCGTTACTAGTGACAGGGGGCTTGAGACCCAGTACTTC; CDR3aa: CSVTSDRGLETQYF
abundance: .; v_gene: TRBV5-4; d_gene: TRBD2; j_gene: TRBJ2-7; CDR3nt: TGTGCCAGCAGCTTGGCCCCGGGACTAGCGGATTCTGACGAGCAGTACTTC; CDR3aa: CASSLAPGLADSDEQYF
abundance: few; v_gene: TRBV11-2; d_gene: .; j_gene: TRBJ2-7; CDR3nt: TGTGCCAGCAGCTTACGGGGGGCGCTTGGAGGTGACGAGCAGTACTTC; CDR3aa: CASSLRGALGGDEQYF
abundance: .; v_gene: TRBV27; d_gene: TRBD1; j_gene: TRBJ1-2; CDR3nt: TGTGCCAGCACGGGACAGGGTGACTATGGCTACACCTTC; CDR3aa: CASTGQGDYGYTF
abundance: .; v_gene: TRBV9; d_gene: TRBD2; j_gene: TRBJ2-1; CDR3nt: TGTGCCAGCAGCGTAAGGCTAGCGGGGGCTAATGAGCAGTTCTTC; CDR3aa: CASSVRLAGANEQFF
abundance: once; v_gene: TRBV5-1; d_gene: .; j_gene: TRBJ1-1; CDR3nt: TGCGCCAGCAGCTTCGGCCAGGCCGAAACTGAAGCTTTCTTT; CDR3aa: CASSFGQAETEAFF
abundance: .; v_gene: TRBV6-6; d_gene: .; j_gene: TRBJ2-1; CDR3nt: TGTGCCAGCGCAGACAGGTACAATGAGCAGTTCTTC; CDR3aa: CASADRYNEQFF
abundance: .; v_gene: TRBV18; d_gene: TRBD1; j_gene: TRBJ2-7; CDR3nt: TGTGCCAGCTCACTCCGAACCGGGACAGGCCACTACGAGCAGTACTTC; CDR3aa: CASSLRTGTGHYEQYF
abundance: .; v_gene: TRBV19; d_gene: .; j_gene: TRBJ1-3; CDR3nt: TGTGCCAGTAGTACCCTACTAGGGCCTGGAAACACCATATATTTT; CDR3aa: CASSTLLGPGNTIYF
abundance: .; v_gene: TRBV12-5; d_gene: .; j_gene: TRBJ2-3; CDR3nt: TGTGCTAGTGGTTTTCAGACAGACCTGTCCACAGATACGCAGTATTTT; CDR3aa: CASGFQTDLSTDTQYF
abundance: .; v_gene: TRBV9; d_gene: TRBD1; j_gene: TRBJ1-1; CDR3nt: TGTGCCAGCAGCCCCTCTACAGGGGACCTCTATTCTAACACTGAAGCTTTCTTT; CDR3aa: CASSPSTGDLYSNTEAFF
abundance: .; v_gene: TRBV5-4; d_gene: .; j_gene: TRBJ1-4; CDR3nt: TGTGCCAGCAGCTTGCGGGGAGCAACTAATGAAAAACTGTTTTTT; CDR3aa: CASSLRGATNEKLFF
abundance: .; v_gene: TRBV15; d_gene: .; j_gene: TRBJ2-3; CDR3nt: TGTGCCACCAGCAAAACAGGAGCCGAGAGGGATACGCAGTATTTT; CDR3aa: CATSKTGAERDTQYF
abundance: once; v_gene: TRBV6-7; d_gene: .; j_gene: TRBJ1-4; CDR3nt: TGTGCCAGCACCCGGGGGGGGGAGGAGGAAAAACTGTTTTTT; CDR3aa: CASTRGGEEEKLFF
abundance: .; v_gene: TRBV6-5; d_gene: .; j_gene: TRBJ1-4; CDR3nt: TGTGCCAGCAGTTACGCCGGGACACTGAATGAAAAACTGTTTTTT; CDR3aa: CASSYAGTLNEKLFF
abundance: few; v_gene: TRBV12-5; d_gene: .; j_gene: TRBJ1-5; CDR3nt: TGTGCTAGTGGTTTGGTCCCGGGACATCCTCAGCCCCAGCATTTT; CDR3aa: CASGLVPGHPQPQHF
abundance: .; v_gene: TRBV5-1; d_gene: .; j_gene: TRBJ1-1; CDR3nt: TGCGCCAGCAGCTTGGTGATGGGGGGATCTGGCACTGAAGCTTTCTTT; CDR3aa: CASSLVMGGSGTEAFF
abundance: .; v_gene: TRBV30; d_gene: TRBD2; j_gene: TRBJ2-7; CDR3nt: TGTGCCTGGAGTGTAGGCGGGGGGCCCTACGAGCAGTACTTC; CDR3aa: CAWSVGGGPYEQYF
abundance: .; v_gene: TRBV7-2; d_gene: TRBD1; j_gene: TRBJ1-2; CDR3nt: TGTGCCAGCAGATTAGGAGGAGAGGGGGCGAGAGGCTACACCTTC; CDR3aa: CASRLGGEGARGYTF
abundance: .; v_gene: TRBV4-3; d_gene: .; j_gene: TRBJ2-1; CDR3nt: TGCGCCAGCAGCCAAGCAAAAACTAGGGATGAGCAGTTCTTC; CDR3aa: CASSQAKTRDEQFF
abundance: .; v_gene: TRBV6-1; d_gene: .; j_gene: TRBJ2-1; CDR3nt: TGTGCCAGCAGGCGAACAGGGAATGAGCAGTTCTTC; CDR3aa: CASRRTGNEQFF
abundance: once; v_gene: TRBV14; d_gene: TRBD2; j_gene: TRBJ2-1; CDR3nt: TGTGCCAGCAGTCCCAGACTAGCGGAGAGCTCCTACAATGAGCAGTTCTTC; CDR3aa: CASSPRLAESSYNEQFF
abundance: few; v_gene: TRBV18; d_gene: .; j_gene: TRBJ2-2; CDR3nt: TGTGCCAGCTCAGCAACAGATACCGGGGAGCTGTTTTTT; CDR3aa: CASSATDTGELFF
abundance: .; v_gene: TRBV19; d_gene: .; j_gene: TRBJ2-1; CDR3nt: TGTGCCAGTATTTCACCGGGGGGCTGGTACAATGAGCAGTTCTTC; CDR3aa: CASISPGGWYNEQFF
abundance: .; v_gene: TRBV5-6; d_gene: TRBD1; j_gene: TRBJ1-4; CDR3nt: TGTGCCAGCAGCGTCGGGACAGAACTGTTTTTT; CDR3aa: CASSVGTELFF
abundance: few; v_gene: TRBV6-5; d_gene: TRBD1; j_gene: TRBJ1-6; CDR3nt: TGTGCCAGCAGTTACGGCCAGGGGGATCGTAATTCACCCCTCCACTTT; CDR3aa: CASSYGQGDRNSPLHF
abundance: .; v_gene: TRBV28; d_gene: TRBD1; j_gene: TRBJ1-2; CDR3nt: TGTGCCAGCCTGACAGGGAACTATGGCTACACCTTC; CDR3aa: CASLTGNYGYTF
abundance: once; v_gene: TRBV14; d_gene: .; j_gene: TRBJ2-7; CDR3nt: TGTGCCAGCAGCCAAGATCCACGGTGGGGGCACGAGCAGTACTTC; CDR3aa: CASSQDPRWGHEQYF
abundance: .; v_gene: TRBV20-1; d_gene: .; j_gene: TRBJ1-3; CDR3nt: TGCAGTGCTGATCAGGGAAACACCATATATTTT; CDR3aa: CSADQGNTIYF
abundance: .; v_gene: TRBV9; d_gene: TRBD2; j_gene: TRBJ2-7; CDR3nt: TGTGCCAGCAGCGAATACGGGACTAGCGGCGCCTACGAGCAGTACTTC; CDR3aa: CASSEYGTSGAYEQYF
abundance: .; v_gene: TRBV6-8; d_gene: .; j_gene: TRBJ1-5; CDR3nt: TGTGCCAGCAGTTACTCGATTACGGAATCAAGGGGCCAGCATTTT; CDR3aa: CASSYSITESRGQHF
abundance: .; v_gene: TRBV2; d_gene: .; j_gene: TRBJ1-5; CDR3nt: TGTGCCAGCAGTGAAGCGCTTCGGGGTTCCGACAATCAGCCCCAGCATTTT; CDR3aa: CASSEALRGSDNQPQHF
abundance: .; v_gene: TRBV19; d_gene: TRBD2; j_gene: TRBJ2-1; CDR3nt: TGTGCCAGTAGTATACAGGCTAGCGGGAGGGCCTATCCAGTGGATGAGCAGTTCTTC; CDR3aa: CASSIQASGRAYPVDEQFF
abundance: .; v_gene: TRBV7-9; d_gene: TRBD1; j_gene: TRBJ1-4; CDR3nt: TGTGCCAGCAGCCAGACAGGGGGCATTGAAAAACTGTTTTTT; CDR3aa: CASSQTGGIEKLFF
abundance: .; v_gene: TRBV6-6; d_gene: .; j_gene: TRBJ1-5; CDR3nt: TGTGCCAGCAGTTCCCGGACAGGCAATCAGCCCCAGCATTTT; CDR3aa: CASSSRTGNQPQHF
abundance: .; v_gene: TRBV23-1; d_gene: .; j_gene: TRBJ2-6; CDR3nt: TGCGCCCTGCTACCTAGGGGACACCCGCTCTCTGGGGCCAACGTCCTGACTTTC; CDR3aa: CALLPRGHPLSGANVLTF
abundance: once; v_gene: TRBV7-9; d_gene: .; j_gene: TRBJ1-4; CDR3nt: TGTGCCAGCAGAGGTACGGGTGAAAAACTGTTTTTT; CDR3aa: CASRGTGEKLFF
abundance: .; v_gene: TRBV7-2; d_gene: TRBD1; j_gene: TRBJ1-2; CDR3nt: TGTGCCAGCAGCCCCCCCCGGACAGGGCCGGCGGGCTACACCTTC; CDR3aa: CASSPPRTGPAGYTF
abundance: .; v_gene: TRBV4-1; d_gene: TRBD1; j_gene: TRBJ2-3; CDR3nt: TGCGCCAGCCGCCGAGGGGGCGTGACAGATACGCAGTATTTT; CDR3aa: CASRRGGVTDTQYF
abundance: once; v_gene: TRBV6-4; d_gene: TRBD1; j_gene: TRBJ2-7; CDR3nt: TGTGCCAGCAGTGTCAGGGGGCGATTACCGTACGAGCAGTACTTC; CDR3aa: CASSVRGRLPYEQYF
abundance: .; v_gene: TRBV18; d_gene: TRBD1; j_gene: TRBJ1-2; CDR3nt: TGTGCCAGCTCCCCAGGGGGGAGCAAGGATGGCTACACCTTC; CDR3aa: CASSPGGSKDGYTF
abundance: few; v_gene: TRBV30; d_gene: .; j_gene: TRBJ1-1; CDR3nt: TGTGCCTGGAGTGTACGACCCGGGACTGAAGCTTTCTTT; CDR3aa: CAWSVRPGTEAFF
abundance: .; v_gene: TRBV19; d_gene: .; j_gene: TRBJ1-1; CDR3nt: TGTGCCAGTAGTAATCGTCGGTCCACTGAAGCTTTCTTT; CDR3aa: CASSNRRSTEAFF
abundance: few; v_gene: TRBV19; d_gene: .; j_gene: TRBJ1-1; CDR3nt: TGTGCCAGTAGTATAGATAATTCCCCGACAGCCACTGAAGCTTTCTTT; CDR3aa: CASSIDNSPTATEAFF
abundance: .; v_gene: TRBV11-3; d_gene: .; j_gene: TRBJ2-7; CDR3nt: TGTGCCAGCAGCTGGGCCCGGGATGTGTACGAGCAGTACTTC; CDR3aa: CASSWARDVYEQYF